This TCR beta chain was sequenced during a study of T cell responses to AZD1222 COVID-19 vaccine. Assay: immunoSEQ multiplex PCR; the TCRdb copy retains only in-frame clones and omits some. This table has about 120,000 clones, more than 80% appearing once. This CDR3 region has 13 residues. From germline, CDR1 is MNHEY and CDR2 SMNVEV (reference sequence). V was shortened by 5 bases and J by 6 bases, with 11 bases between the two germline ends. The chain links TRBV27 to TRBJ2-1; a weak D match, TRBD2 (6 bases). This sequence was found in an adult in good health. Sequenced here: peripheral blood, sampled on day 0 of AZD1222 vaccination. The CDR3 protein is CASSAAGFNEQFF. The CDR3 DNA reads TGTGCCAGCAGTGCAGCGGGCTTCAATGAGCAGTTCTTC.